This T cell receptor (beta chain) comes out of a study of Ad26.COV2.S vaccination and SARS-CoV-2 variants. About the study: Donor was assigned to the Ad26.COV2.S arm of trial COV1001. General observations from the study: Analyses of TCR breadth and depth may have underestimated total T cell responses. Participants given vaccine showed non-spike TCR breadth similar to that of placebo recipients. Vaccinees displayed broader spike-specific TCR repertoires than placebo recipients.

Notes on this clone: No antigen is known for it.

Generated by immunoSEQ multiplex PCR, the TCRdb table keeps only in-frame clones and is missing some. This table holds a few hundred thousand clones, approximately 89% found once. Treatment: 15 to 20 received Ad26.COV2.S at low or high dose, single or two shots; about 5 received placebo; per-sample allocation not given. Following the first vaccine or placebo injection, samples were taken on day 63. The V gene's germline CDR1 is SGHKS and CDR2 YYEKEE (reference sequence). This CDR3 is built from 15 residues. V lost 9 bases and J 2 bases, leaving 17 bases between the germline ends. The receptor was isolated from a person between 18 and 59 years old who received the Ad26.COV2.S COVID-19 vaccine or a placebo. The chain has TRBV5-5 and TRBJ2-2; D possibly corresponds to TRBD2 (5 bases). Sequencing was performed on peripheral blood, taken in a trial of Ad26.COV2.S vaccine versus placebo. The DNA of the CDR3 is TGTGCCACCCGGGATGGCGGAGTCAACACCGGGGAGCTGTTTTTT. It is translated as CATRDGGVNTGELFF.